There are a few counts of the clone carrying this TCR beta chain. Its matching antigen is unknown. This CDR3 region has 15 residues. V dropped 0 bases and J dropped 0 bases, with 6 bases sitting between them. CDR1 SGHRS and CDR2 YFSETQ come from the germline V gene. The sample is drawn from a study of cytotoxic CD8 clonotypes in ibrutinib-treated CLL. Overall study: The subjects consisted of roughly twelve relapsed/refractory and fewer than 16 treatment-naive individuals, with 17 to 18 IGHV unmutated.

Profiled with immunoSEQ multiplex PCR; TCRdb holds only in-frame clones, not every one. The sample consists of roughly 63,000 clones, less than 75% of them appearing once. Notes on the study in general: Public clonotypes proved infrequent, and on treatment they shrank or remained steady. A rise in clonality was seen at ibrutinib response, and a fall back toward baseline was seen at progression.

This TCR was recovered from a human donor with chronic lymphocytic leukemia. The chain combines TRBV5-1 with TRBJ2-2; a possible D gene is TRBD2 (6 bases). The sample here was PBMCs, taken after 12 months of ibrutinib treatment. This CDR3 is CASSLGLANTGELFF. CDR3 DNA sequence: TGCGCCAGCAGCTTGGGACTAGCGAACACCGGGGAGCTGTTTTTT.